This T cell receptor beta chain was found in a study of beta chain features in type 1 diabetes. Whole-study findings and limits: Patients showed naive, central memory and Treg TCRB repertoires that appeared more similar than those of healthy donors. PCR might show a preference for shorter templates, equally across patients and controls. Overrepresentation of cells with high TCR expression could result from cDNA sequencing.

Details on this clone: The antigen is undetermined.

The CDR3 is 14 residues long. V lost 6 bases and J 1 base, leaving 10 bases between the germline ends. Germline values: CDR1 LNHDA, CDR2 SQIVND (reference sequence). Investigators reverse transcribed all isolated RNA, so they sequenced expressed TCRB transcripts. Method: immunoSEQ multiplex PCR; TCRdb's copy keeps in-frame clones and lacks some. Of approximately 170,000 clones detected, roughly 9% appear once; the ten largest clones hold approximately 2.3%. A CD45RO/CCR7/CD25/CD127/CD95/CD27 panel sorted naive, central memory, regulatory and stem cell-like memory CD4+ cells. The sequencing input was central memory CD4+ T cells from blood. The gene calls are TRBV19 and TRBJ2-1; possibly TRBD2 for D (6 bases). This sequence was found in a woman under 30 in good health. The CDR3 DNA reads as TGTGCCAGTAGCCCCGCGGGATCCTACAATGAGCAGTTCTTC. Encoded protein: CASSPAGSYNEQFF.